These T cell receptor beta chains were read from a single sample in a study of identifying expanded T cells in peripheral blood. Data came from immunoSEQ multiplex PCR; TCRdb stores just in-frame clones and leaves some out. The repertoire holds around 50,000 clones, with more than 70% as singletons. Sequencing used blood. These receptors were taken from a person aged 18 to 70 in good health. The CDR3 runs from the conserved cysteine through the conserved F or W. The D gene is left open where the match is weak. Clone size, where shown, is once, few, many, or a class for clones that have expanded.

CDR3 DNA | CDR3 protein | J gene | D gene | V gene | clone size
TGTGCCAGCAACCGATCCCCGGGACAGGGAAACTATGGCTACACCTTC | CASNRSPGQGNYGYTF | TRBJ1-2 | TRBD1 | TRBV7-9 | once
TGTGCCAGCAGCCAAGACAGGGGCGATATACACACAGATACGCAGTATTTT | CASSQDRGDIHTDTQYF | TRBJ2-3 | NA | TRBV4-2 | NA
TGTGCCAGCACCCCCCGTAGCTTGGACCCCTACAATGAGCAGTTCTTC | CASTPRSLDPYNEQFF | TRBJ2-1 | NA | TRBV2 | NA
TGTGCCACCCGTCCGGAAGGTACGCAGTATTTT | CATRPEGTQYF | TRBJ2-3 | NA | TRBV2 | NA
TGTGCCAGCAGTTACGGTTCTGGAAACACCATATATTTT | CASSYGSGNTIYF | TRBJ1-3 | NA | TRBV6-5 | NA
TGTGCCAGCAGCTTAAACCCAAGCTCCTACAATGAGCAGTTCTTC | CASSLNPSSYNEQFF | TRBJ2-1 | NA | TRBV7-2 | NA
TGTGCCAGCTCACCATCCGTCGGCGCGGATGGCTACACCTTC | CASSPSVGADGYTF | TRBJ1-2 | NA | TRBV18 | NA
TGCGCCAGCAGCCTGGGGACTATCGGAGAGACCCAGTACTTC | CASSLGTIGETQYF | TRBJ2-5 | TRBD2 | TRBV5-1 | NA
TGCGCCAGCAGCTTGGGACAGGGGTCCTACAATGAGCAGTTCTTC | CASSLGQGSYNEQFF | TRBJ2-1 | TRBD1 | TRBV5-1 | NA
TGTGCCAGTAGTAGGACCCGGACTAGCGGTATTACAGATACGCAGTATTTT | CASSRTRTSGITDTQYF | TRBJ2-3 | TRBD2 | TRBV19 | NA
TGTGCCAGCAGTTTATTGGGACTAGCGGGAGAGGGCGCCTACGAGCAGTACTTC | CASSLLGLAGEGAYEQYF | TRBJ2-7 | TRBD2 | TRBV28 | NA
TGTGCCAGCTCTCGACTAGCGGGATCTCCAGGTACGCAGTATTTT | CASSRLAGSPGTQYF | TRBJ2-3 | TRBD2 | TRBV28 | NA
TGTGCCACCAGCAGAGATCGGGCTGGGGCCAACGTCCTGACTTTC | CATSRDRAGANVLTF | TRBJ2-6 | NA | TRBV15 | NA
TGTGCCAGCGGACCCGGGGCGAGCTCCTACAATGAGCAGTTCTTC | CASGPGASSYNEQFF | TRBJ2-1 | NA | TRBV6-5 | NA
TGTGCCAGCAGCTTAGGGACACAGGGTTACGAGCAGTACTTC | CASSLGTQGYEQYF | TRBJ2-7 | NA | TRBV7-8 | NA
TGTGCCAGCAGCCTTCGACAGGGGGCTAACACTGAAGCTTTCTTT | CASSLRQGANTEAFF | TRBJ1-1 | TRBD1 | TRBV28 | NA
TGTGCCAGCAAAGCCCAACCCGGGTCGCCGCTTAACGAGCAGTACTTC | CASKAQPGSPLNEQYF | TRBJ2-7 | NA | TRBV27 | once
TGTGCCAGCAGCTCCTCGGGACAGGGGGGGACCTACGAGCAGTACTTC | CASSSSGQGGTYEQYF | TRBJ2-7 | TRBD1 | TRBV7-2 | NA
TGCAGTGCTAGTGAGGCAGCCGAGCAGTACTTC | CSASEAAEQYF | TRBJ2-7 | NA | TRBV20-1 | NA
TGTGCCAGCAGCTTTCAGGTGGGGGATGAAGCTTTCTTT | CASSFQVGDEAFF | TRBJ1-1 | NA | TRBV7-2 | NA
TGTGCCAGCAGGGCCGGGACAGGGGTCGAGCAGTACTTC | CASRAGTGVEQYF | TRBJ2-7 | TRBD1 | TRBV6-5 | NA
TGTGCCACGAGGATTTCGGGGGAAGGGGATTCACCCCTCCACTTT | CATRISGEGDSPLHF | TRBJ1-6 | NA | TRBV7-8 | NA
TGTGCCAGCAGTTTATGGGGCGGCAGGGAAGGCTACACCTTC | CASSLWGGREGYTF | TRBJ1-2 | NA | TRBV27 | NA
TGTGCCAGCAGGTCCGGGACTAGCGGGAGTCCAGATACGCAGTATTTT | CASRSGTSGSPDTQYF | TRBJ2-3 | TRBD2 | TRBV5-4 | NA
TGTGCCAGCAGTCAACAGGGGGCCAGGGGTATCTACGAGCAGTACTTC | CASSQQGARGIYEQYF | TRBJ2-7 | TRBD1 | TRBV5-4 | NA
TGTGCCAGTAGTATCTCGACAGTCATGAACACTGAAGCTTTCTTT | CASSISTVMNTEAFF | TRBJ1-1 | NA | TRBV19 | NA
TGCAGTGCTAAAGGGCCCGGGGAGCTGTTTTTT | CSAKGPGELFF | TRBJ2-2 | NA | TRBV20-1 | NA
TGTGCCAGCAGCCTACAGGGCACTGAAGCTTTCTTT | CASSLQGTEAFF | TRBJ1-1 | NA | TRBV6-5 | NA
TGTGCCAGCAGCCTGATACTGCAAGAGACCCAGTACTTC | CASSLILQETQYF | TRBJ2-5 | NA | TRBV5-4 | NA
TGTGCCACCAGCAGATTTTCCTACACCTTC | CATSRFSYTF | TRBJ1-2 | NA | TRBV15 | NA
TGTGCCAGCCGTGGGGTTTCTGGGGCCAACGTCCTGACTTTC | CASRGVSGANVLTF | TRBJ2-6 | NA | TRBV6-5 | NA
TGTGCCAGCACTTCTAGCGGGGAGTTCAATGAGCAGTTCTTC | CASTSSGEFNEQFF | TRBJ2-1 | TRBD2 | TRBV18 | NA
TGTGCCAGCGGGCAAACGCAGGCCACTGAAGCTTTCTTT | CASGQTQATEAFF | TRBJ1-1 | NA | TRBV2 | NA
TGTGCCAGCAGCCCTCCATGGCCAGGAACGAACACCGGGGAGCTGTTTTTT | CASSPPWPGTNTGELFF | TRBJ2-2 | NA | TRBV5-6 | NA
TGTGCCAGCAGCGGACACCCGAACACTGAAGCTTTCTTT | CASSGHPNTEAFF | TRBJ1-1 | NA | TRBV14 | NA
TGTGCCAGCAGCTTAGTGGGGACCTCACCCCTCCACTTT | CASSLVGTSPLHF | TRBJ1-6 | NA | TRBV11-2 | NA
TGTGCCAGCAGCCAAGTTACTAGTCTGGGGGAGCAGTACTTC | CASSQVTSLGEQYF | TRBJ2-7 | NA | TRBV14 | NA